This T cell receptor (beta chain) was documented in a study of T-cell reconstitution after alpha-beta-depleted transplantation in children. The germline CDR1 and CDR2 sequences are KGHDR and SFDVKD. The CDR3 has 15 residues. Trimming cost V 5 bases and J 5 bases, with 17 bases left between them. Preparation of the TCRbeta library involved a method that used unique molecular identifiers. TCRdb ran MiXCR on the PCR reads and lists one entry per CDR3 protein. The sample shows 210,000 or so distinct CDR3 sequences, around 9.9% of them seen only once. This clonotype was recorded at least ten times. The sample consisted of PBMCs, taken before TCRalphabeta/CD19-depleted stem cell transplant. The J gene is TRBJ2-5, the V gene TRBV24-1; D possibly corresponds to TRBD2 (6 bases). This TCR derives from a child younger than two with acute myeloid leukemia, due to receive a stem cell transplant. CDR3 coding DNA: TGTGCCACCAGTGTGTCCCGGGGGAGTATGGAGACCCAGTACTTC. Protein sequence: CATSVSRGSMETQYF.